This T cell receptor beta chain was found in a study of T cell clones after liver transplantation. Libraries were prepared by immunoSEQ multiplex PCR; TCRdb keeps only in-frame clonotypes and omits some of them. The table includes about 51,000 clones, 80% to 90% detected once. Germline V gene lookup returns CDR1 MNHEY and CDR2 SVGAGI. The germline V and J ends were trimmed by 6 bases and 5 bases, with 11 bases remaining between them. There are 13 residues in the CDR3. The receptor was isolated from a human patient who received a liver transplant. Some of these T cells may belong to the graft donor. The rearrangement joins TRBV6-5 to TRBJ1-5, with a weak D call TRBD1 (6 bases). Sequenced here: CD8+ T cells from blood, sampled 12 months after liver transplant. CDR3 in amino acids: CASRDREDQPQHF. CDR3 sequence (DNA): TGTGCCAGCAGGGACAGAGAGGATCAGCCCCAGCATTTT.